This T cell receptor (beta chain) came from a study of T-cell reconstitution after alpha-beta-depleted transplantation in children. Whole-study findings and limits: Surviving recipient cells, namely T cells and thymic progenitors, were the source of high day-60 TCRbeta diversity in some patients. By one year post-transplant, T-cell counts and diversity largely arose from T cells that were newly produced.

There are 14 residues in the CDR3. V was cut by 1 base and J by 4 bases, with 10 bases left in between. Germline CDR1 and CDR2: LGHDT and YNNKEL (reference sequence). It was with unique molecular identifiers that the TCRbeta library was prepared. One entry per CDR3 protein results from TCRdb running MiXCR on the PCR reads. The sample lists about 300,000 distinct CDR3 sequences; over 7.5% were seen once. This clonotype was picked up a small number of times. Its cognate antigen is unknown. The source material was peripheral blood, sampled 360 days after TCRalphabeta/CD19-depleted stem cell transplant. This clonotype was obtained from a female patient between 2 and 15 years old who had a stem cell transplant for Fanconi anemia, so the T cells may come from the graft donor. The chain joins TRBV3-1 to TRBJ1-1; unclear D gene. CDR3 sequence: CASSQVLESTEAFF. The CDR3 nucleotides are TGTGCCAGCAGCCAAGTTTTGGAGAGCACTGAAGCTTTCTTT.